This note documents a single T cell receptor beta chain sequence. Its antigen remains undetermined. The record has no base qualities; no much larger clone is one base away. The sample comes from a study of Ad26.COV2.S vaccination and SARS-CoV-2 variants (dated by TCRdb to about 2021). Notes on the research overall: Donors in the vaccine arm were drawn from COV1001, a multicentre, randomized, double-blind, placebo-controlled phase I-IIa trial testing Ad26.COV2.S in healthy adults. Trial participants were randomized into five groups of five: low-dose or high-dose Ad26.COV2.S given once or twice, or placebo on both occasions. Blinding of investigators to trial group allocation was maintained during experiments and outcome assessment. The specificity and breadth of SARS-CoV-2-reactive T cell receptors after Ad26.COV2.S vaccination were assessed by TCRbeta repertoire sequencing. A total of around 32 samples were included in the TCR-sequenced set, comprising 19 Ad26.COV2.S vaccine recipients, 5 placebo recipients and 8 SARS-CoV-2 convalescent individuals. Ad26.COV2.S was given intramuscularly at 5x10^10 or 1x10^11 viral particles, as a single shot or as two shots 56 days apart.

Sample treatment or condition, as interpreted from the label and publication: roughly 20 received Ad26.COV2.S at low or high dose, single or two shots; five or six received placebo; per-sample allocation not given. Repertoires of vaccine and placebo recipients were sequenced from samples taken on day 63 after the first injection. Cohort 1b enrolled roughly 25 adults aged 18-55 years at a single site in Boston, USA, between 29 July and 7 August 2020. Ad26.COV2.S was a replication-incompetent adenovirus type 26 vector expressing a prefusion-stabilized SARS-CoV-2 spike protein from the original Wuhan strain. From cysteine to phenylalanine, the CDR3 is 12 amino acids long. Kept here is only the CDR3 DNA, which spans 36 bases and is read in frame from base 1. V is cut back by 6 bases and J by 3 bases, with 1 base in the junction unmatched. The germline V gene supplies CDR1 SGHTA and CDR2 FQGNSA. Points the paper makes about the study in general: The authors noted that total T cell responses may have been underestimated by the TCR breadth and depth analyses. The study was not powered to compare responses between vaccine doses or regimens. Compared with placebo recipients, Ad26.COV2.S recipients showed higher spike-specific TCR breadth (P = 0.0014). After vaccination, substantial breadth of spike-specific CD8+ and CD4+ T cell responses was reported. Non-spike TCR breadth was comparable between vaccine and placebo recipients, consistent with the vaccine containing only spike.

TCRbeta CDR3 regions were sequenced with the immunoSEQ Assay. After extraction, genomic DNA underwent amplification by bias-controlled multiplex PCR, followed by high-throughput sequencing. Under the source paper's analysis protocol: To quantify the absolute abundance of each unique TCRbeta CDR3 region, sequences were collapsed and filtered. T cell fraction was estimated by normalizing TCRbeta template counts to usable DNA, with usable DNA measured through amplification of reference genes found in all nucleated cells. Repertoire TCRs were annotated as SARS-CoV-2-specific when V gene, CDR3 amino acid sequence and J gene were exactly matched to a known reactive TCR set. MIRA supplied the reference SARS-CoV-2 TCR set, which was filtered for enrichment in COVID-19-positive ImmuneCODE repertoires so that public or cross-reactive TCRs were removed. Drawing on the MIRA antigens, annotated TCRs were analysed further at the level of specific ORF or position within ORF. Breadth was defined as the number of annotated unique rearrangements divided by the total number of unique productive rearrangements, and depth was defined as the summed frequency of the annotated unique rearrangements. Two-sided Wilcoxon rank-sum tests were used to compare TCR breadth between groups. TCRdb carries this immuneACCESS record with in-frame sequences only. Its versions omit some clonotypes, under half of them owing to an unresolved V gene in the studies checked, with the rest unexplained. V and J calls plus clone size are reproduced from that table; the DNA served to infer D and trimming. The sample table holds roughly 500,000 clones, of which 85% to 90% were seen once. Around 2.5% of the sample is held by the ten biggest clonotypes.

The rearranged chain carries TRBV7-2 and TRBJ1-1, with TRBD1 identical over 7 junction bases. The sample in question was peripheral blood, obtained in a trial of Ad26.COV2.S vaccine versus placebo. The TCR was taken from a person aged 18-65 years who received the Ad26.COV2.S COVID-19 vaccine or a placebo. The DNA is as follows: TGTGCCAGCAGGACAGGGTACACTGAAGCTTTCTTT. This translates into CASRTGYTEAFF. The full variable domain, completed from the reference TRBV7-2 and TRBJ1-1 proteins outside the CDR3, reads GAGVSQSPSNKVTEKGKDVELRCDPISGHTALYWYRQSLGQGLEFLIYFQGNSAPDKSGLPSDRFSAERTGGSVSTLTIQRTQQEDSAVYLCASRTGYTEAFFGQGTRLTVV.